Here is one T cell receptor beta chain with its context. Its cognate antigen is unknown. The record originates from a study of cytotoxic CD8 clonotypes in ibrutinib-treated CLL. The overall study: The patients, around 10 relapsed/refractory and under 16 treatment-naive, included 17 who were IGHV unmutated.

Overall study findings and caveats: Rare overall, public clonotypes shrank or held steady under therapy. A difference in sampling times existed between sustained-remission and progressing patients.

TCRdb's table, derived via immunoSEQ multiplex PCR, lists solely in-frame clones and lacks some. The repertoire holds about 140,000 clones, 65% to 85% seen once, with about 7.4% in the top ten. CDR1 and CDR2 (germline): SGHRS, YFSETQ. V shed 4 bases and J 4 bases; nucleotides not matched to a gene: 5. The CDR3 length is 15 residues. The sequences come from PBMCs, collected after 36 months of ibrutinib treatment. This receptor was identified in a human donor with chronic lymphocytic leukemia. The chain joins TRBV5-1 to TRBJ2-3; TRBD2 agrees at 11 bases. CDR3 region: CASSRGTSGADTQYF. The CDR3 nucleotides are TGCGCCAGCAGCCGCGGGACTAGCGGTGCAGATACGCAGTATTTT.